This note documents a single T cell receptor (beta chain) sequence. Its antigen is unidentified. For TCR beta, libraries came from quantitative 5'-RACE with molecular barcodes. TCRdb called the 5' RACE reads again in MiXCR, with one record for every CDR3 protein. The table has hundreds of thousands of distinct CDR3 sequences, about a sixth seen once. The sample belongs to a study of CD8 T cells in ankylosing spondylitis. CDR1 and CDR2 (germline): SGHNT, YENEEA. This CDR3 has 15 amino acids. Unmatched junction bases numbered 2, after V lost 1 base and J lost 3 bases. Points from the study as a whole: Earlier authors reported some of these motif variants in reactive arthritis synovial fluid and blood. In ankylosing spondylitis blood, a motif of fewer than 10 highly homologous TCR beta variants appeared characteristic. Disease-linked clones proved CD8+ and comparatively uncommon in peripheral blood.

The chain recombines TRBV11-3 with TRBJ2-2, with 7 bases lining up with TRBD1. Source material: blood, either unsorted or a sorted T cell fraction (not recorded which). The TCR was taken from a male donor with ankylosing spondylitis. CDR3 residues: CASSLGGQYTGELFF. As DNA, the CDR3 is TGTGCCAGCAGCTTAGGGGGACAGTACACCGGGGAGCTGTTTTTT.